A single sample is the source of the 20 T cell receptor beta chains below, sequenced in a study of blood T cell repertoires in COVID-19. TCRdb's table, derived via immunoSEQ multiplex PCR, lists solely in-frame clones and lacks some. The sample records under 85,000 clones, around 90% being singletons. Sequencing was done on a sample of peripheral blood. The receptor source for this set is a man in his fifties or sixties with acute or convalescent COVID-19.

This chain joins TRBV27 and TRBJ1-1, with 8 positions matching TRBD1. The V segment lost 7 bases and the J segment 1 base; nucleotides outside the gene matches: 8. Germline loops: CDR1 MNHEY, CDR2 SMNVEV (reference sequence). CDR3 length equals 15 residues. As DNA, the CDR3 is TGTGCCAGCATCAAAGGGACAGGAGCGAACACTGAAGCTTTCTTT. Its translation: CASIKGTGANTEAFF.

The table lists this clone with a count of one. The chain uses TRBV19 and TRBJ1-1; 8 nucleotides match TRBD1. The CDR3 contains 14 residues. Losses at the gene ends were 6 bases for V and 5 bases for J; bases not matched to a gene: 8. The germline V gene has CDR1 LNHDA and CDR2 SQIVND (reference sequence). CDR3 nucleotide sequence: TGTGCCAGTAGCGAGGGACAGGTCGGGACTGAAGCTTTCTTT. Protein: CASSEGQVGTEAFF.

J is TRBJ1-1 and V is TRBV6-5; D perhaps matches TRBD1 (6 bases). Deletions cut 2 bases from V and 6 bases from J, with 13 bases between. The CDR3 runs to 14 residues. Germline CDR1 MNHEY, CDR2 SVGAGI. The DNA for the CDR3 is TGTGCCAGCAGTTACGAGGGGTACAGGGCTGAAGCTTTCTTT. Protein product: CASSYEGYRAEAFF.

This sequence joins TRBV12-5 and TRBJ2-1; D is possibly TRBD2 (6 bases). Germline CDR1 reads LGHNT; CDR2 reads FRNRAP. The V gene lost 4 bases and the J gene lost 4 bases, with 14 bases spanning the gap. The CDR3 runs to 15 residues. The CDR3 reads CASGSRSSGYNEQFF. The CDR3, as DNA: TGTGCTAGTGGTTCCCGTAGTAGCGGTTACAATGAGCAGTTCTTC.

The J gene is TRBJ1-5, the V gene TRBV10-2, with D perhaps TRBD1 (5 bases). Trimming took off 6 bases at V and 6 bases at J, with 15 bases between the two ends. Per the germline V gene, CDR1 is WSHSY and CDR2 is SAAADI. This CDR3 is 14 amino acids long. The CDR3 DNA is TGCGCCAGCAGCGATACAGGTCAGGGTCAGCCCCAGCATTTT. This sequence encodes CASSDTGQGQPQHF.

The J gene is TRBJ1-1, the V gene TRBV29-1; D gene ambiguous. The CDR3 spans 12 residues. Trimming left V 5 bases short and J 0 bases short, with 7 bases between. Germline V gene data show CDR1 as SQVTM and CDR2 as ANQGSEA. The CDR3 DNA reads as TGCAGCGTTCAACTCATGAACACTGAAGCTTTCTTT. This translates into CSVQLMNTEAFF.

The chain is built from TRBV27 and TRBJ2-5; 9 bases match TRBD2. In germline, CDR1 is MNHEY, CDR2 SMNVEV (reference sequence). The trim removed 8 bases at V and 0 bases at J, leaving 19 bases unmatched. This CDR3 region has 19 residues. CDR3 bases: TGTGCCAGCCGCCCAGCGGGGCTAGCGGGGCCTCCGTACCAAGAGACCCAGTACTTC. This sequence encodes CASRPAGLAGPPYQETQYF.

As DNA, the CDR3 is TGTGCCAGCAGTGAAGCCTTCCCGGGGAGGGAGCAGTTCTTC. Translating gives CASSEAFPGREQFF. V gene TRBV6-1 combines with J gene TRBJ2-1; a possible D gene is TRBD2 (6 bases). From germline, CDR1 is MNHNS and CDR2 SASEGT. This CDR3 spans 14 amino acids. V was cut by 0 bases and J by 10 bases, with 13 bases left in between.

The chain links TRBV13 to TRBJ2-5, with 11 positions matching TRBD2. CDR3 length equals 16 residues. In germline, CDR1 is PRHDT, CDR2 FYEKMQ (reference sequence). The V segment lost 5 bases and the J segment 2 bases; nucleotides outside the gene matches: 7. The CDR3 is CASSPSGTSGQETQYF. CDR3 DNA: TGTGCCAGCAGCCCTTCCGGGACTAGCGGTCAAGAGACCCAGTACTTC.

This sequence joins TRBV5-6 and TRBJ2-5; 10 positions match TRBD2. There are 14 residues in the CDR3. The germline CDR1 and CDR2 sequences are SGHDT and YYEEEE. The trim removed 0 bases at V and 5 bases at J, leaving 1 base unmatched. This CDR3 is CASSLGLAGETQYF. The CDR3 DNA reads TGTGCCAGCAGCTTGGGACTAGCGGGCGAGACCCAGTACTTC. Filled out from reference TRBV5-6 and TRBJ2-5, the complete variable domain reads DAGVTQSPTHLIKTRGQQVTLRCSPKSGHDTVSWYQQALGQGPQFIFQYYEEEERQRGNFPDRFSGHQFPNYSSELNVNALLLGDSALYLCASSLGLAGETQYFGPGTRLLVL.

V and J are TRBV7-9 and TRBJ1-4; unclear D gene. The V and J ends lost 8 bases and 3 bases respectively, with 13 bases between them. There are 14 residues in the CDR3. From germline, CDR1 is SEHNR and CDR2 FQNEAQ (reference sequence). CDR3 in DNA: TGTGCCAGCGTTGTGGGGAGGCCTAATGAAAAACTGTTTTTT. Its translation: CASVVGRPNEKLFF. Combining the CDR3 with reference TRBV7-9 and TRBJ1-4 gives the whole variable domain DTGVSQNPRHKITKRGQNVTFRCDPISEHNRLYWYRQTLGQGPEFLTYFQNEAQLEKSRLLSDRFSAERPKGSFSTLEIQRTEQGDSAMYLCASVVGRPNEKLFFGSGTQLSVL.

The CDR3 loop reads CASKFNTGELFF. The CDR3 bases are TGTGCCTCTAAGTTTAACACCGGGGAGCTGTTTTTT. This rearrangement joins TRBV30 to TRBJ2-2; D call uncertain. The CDR3 runs 12 residues. Germline CDR1 GTSNPN, CDR2 SVGIG (reference sequence). Trimming removed 7 bases at V and 2 bases at J, with 8 bases between.

This chain connects TRBV5-4 to TRBJ2-3, with 9 nucleotides matching TRBD1. J lost 2 bases, V lost 4 bases, and 8 bases had no gene match. This CDR3 is built from 16 residues. Looked up from germline, CDR1 is SGHNT and CDR2 is YYREEE (reference sequence). The CDR3 region is CASSPSDRGVTDTQYF. The CDR3 DNA is TGTGCCAGCAGCCCCTCGGACAGGGGAGTCACAGATACGCAGTATTTT.

V is TRBV24-1 and J is TRBJ2-5; TRBD1 matches at 11 bases. The CDR3 is made up of 15 amino acids. Germline CDR1 reads KGHDR; CDR2 reads SFDVKD. Trimming at V came to 3 bases and at J to 4 bases, leaving 3 bases not matched to a gene. CDR3 in amino acids: CATSDQGTGGETQYF. The CDR3 DNA reads TGTGCCACCAGTGATCAAGGGACAGGGGGAGAGACCCAGTACTTC.

This sequence joins TRBV5-1 and TRBJ2-2, with 8 bases lining up with TRBD2. V gave up 2 bases and J gave up 1 base; unmatched junction bases: 4. The germline V gene encodes CDR1 SGHRS and CDR2 YFSETQ. The CDR3 is 16 amino acids. CDR3 nucleotide sequence: TGCGCCAGCAGCTTCCAGACTAGCGAGAACACCGGGGAGCTGTTTTTT. Its translation: CASSFQTSENTGELFF.

This chain joins TRBV19 and TRBJ1-2, with 10 bases identical to TRBD1. The germline gives CDR1 LNHDA, CDR2 SQIVND (reference sequence). The V and J ends lost 4 bases and 7 bases, in that order; junction bases with no gene match: 0. The CDR3 runs 12 residues. The CDR3 spells CASSRDRGGYTF. The CDR3 DNA reads TGTGCCAGTAGTAGGGACAGGGGTGGCTACACCTTC.

DNA for the CDR3: TGTGCCAGCAGTGAAGTAGGCGGGAGCCTCCCCTCCTACAATGAGCAGTTCTTC. It is translated as CASSEVGGSLPSYNEQFF. The genes are TRBV25-1 and TRBJ2-1; 7 positions agree with TRBD2. Germline trimming cut 2 bases from V and 0 bases from J; bases unmatched to any gene: 10. The CDR3 extends over 18 amino acids. Germline lookup yields CDR1 MGHDK and CDR2 SYGVNS.

The V and J genes are TRBV30 and TRBJ2-1, with D possibly TRBD1 on 5 matching bases. Germline CDR1 GTSNPN, CDR2 SVGIG (reference sequence). V gave up 3 bases and J gave up 9 bases, with 21 bases separating them. The CDR3 spans 15 residues. CDR3 nucleotide sequence: TGTGCCTGGAGACGCGGCAGGGTGGGGCCAGCTGAGCAGTTCTTC. Translating it yields CAWRRGRVGPAEQFF. The variable domain in full, with the rest retrieved from reference TRBV30 and TRBJ2-1, is SQTIHQWPATLVQPVGSPLSLECTVEGTSNPNLYWYRQAAGRGLQLLFYSVGIGQISSEVPQNLSASRPQDRQFILSSKKLLLSDSGFYLCAWRRGRVGPAEQFFGPGTRLTVL.

V and J are TRBV18 and TRBJ1-2, with 9 bases that match TRBD1. The CDR3 contains 14 residues. Looked up from germline, CDR1 is KGHSH and CDR2 is LQKENI. Trimming cost V 4 bases and J 4 bases; bases outside gene matches: 4. For the CDR3, the DNA is TGTGCCAGCTCACGACAGGGGGAAGGCTATGGCTACACCTTC. The encoded protein is CASSRQGEGYGYTF.

The genes are TRBV19 and TRBJ2-7; TRBD2 matches 14 bases. This CDR3 is 14 amino acids long. Per the germline V gene, CDR1 is LNHDA and CDR2 is SQIVND (reference sequence). V shed 8 bases and J 7 bases; nucleotides not matched to a gene: 7. The CDR3 reads CASSGTSGSQEQYF. In DNA form, the CDR3 reads TGTGCCAGTTCAGGGACTAGCGGGAGCCAGGAGCAGTACTTC.